This T cell receptor (beta chain) is from a study of shared clonotypes between healthy human individuals (TCRdb year 2020). For the study in its entirety: The cohort included three men and a couple of women between 18 and 49 years of age. Blood TCR repertoires of about 5 healthy adults were deeply sequenced to estimate repertoire size and the extent of clonotype sharing between individuals. Libraries were prepared and TCR repertoires were sequenced by different laboratories using diverse techniques, in order to increase sequencing depth and limit assay-specific biases. Per donor, leukapheresis produced somewhere between about 0.9 and 9.5 billion PBMCs.

The donors were healthy, HIV-negative adults who had no recently reported acute infections or vaccinations. All donors were Caucasian adults living in Nashville, Tennessee, USA. In the unsorted samples, 85 million to 100 million PBMCs were counted, and genomic DNA was extracted using the QIAamp DNA Blood Mini kit. Blood was collected by leukapheresis, and PBMCs were isolated by Ficoll-Histopaque density gradient centrifugation and then cryopreserved in liquid nitrogen vapor phase. In the case of this clone: Its antigen is still unknown. Nothing much larger sits one base from this clone, and base qualities are not available.

TCR CDR3 regions were amplified from genomic DNA by multiplex PCR using the deep immunoSEQ assay. Extracted genomic DNA from each cell subset was distributed evenly across all wells of several immunoSEQ 96-well plates, and each plate was treated as a replicate. For unsorted PBMC, approximately 0.3 ug of genomic DNA, equivalent to 25,000 to 35,000 T cell genomes, went into each replicate PCR. Ten immunoSEQ deep assay plates were used to sequence unsorted PBMC genomic DNA. Purified libraries were quantified with a Qubit 3.0 fluorometer, sized on a Bioanalyzer 2100, and re-quantified with the KAPA Library Quantification kit. A separate single-read 150-cycle Illumina NextSeq 550 flow cell was used to sequence each immunoSEQ 96-well plate. From the authors' description of their analysis: Because only junctional sequences without quality scores were contained in the immunoSEQ output, filtering matching that applied to full-length reads could not be performed. To assign V/J genes and CDR3, sequences were annotated against IMGT germline references using PyIR, a Python wrapper for IgBLAST v1.9. Any read was removed if the V/J assignment was weak (E-value above 1e-6), the CDR3 was missing, or the read contained stop codons, out-of-frame junctions, or ambiguous translated residues. V3J clonotypes were defined by identical inferred V gene, J gene, and CDR3 amino acid sequence. The percentage overlap between two repertoires was calculated by dividing the number of shared unique clonotypes by the size of the smaller repertoire. Richness of each repertoire was evaluated using RTK rarefaction, the Chao1 estimator, and Recon v2.1 estimates of unobserved clonotypes. What TCRdb holds here is the immuneACCESS table cut down to in-frame rearrangements. Part of the clones is not present; checked against another copy, under half of the missing clones reflect an unresolved V gene, and the others are unexplained. D and trimming were read from the DNA, whereas the V and J calls and clone size are those reported in that table. The sample table holds about 600,000 clones, of which around 78% were seen once. More than 10% of the sample is in the top ten clones.

Summary of the overall study and its limitations: Sampling was restricted to blood, and TCR repertoires in tissue are likely to differ from TCR repertoires in blood. Because the study included a small number of donors, the genetic and exposure-history diversity represented was limited. Pairwise subsampling led to the expectation that sequencing depth would affect the degree of clonotype sharing among donors.

CDR3 length: 15 amino acids, cysteine to phenylalanine. Only the CDR3 part of the read is kept: 45 bases, read in frame from the first base. Relative to germline, V is 5 bases shorter and J is 5 bases shorter, with 15 bases between their ends. CDR1 and CDR2, per the germline V gene, are SGHAT and FQNNGV. This clonotype was sampled from a woman aged 40 to 50 in good health. Some clones in this sample may be carry-over from other donors' samples. The V gene is TRBV11-2 and the J gene is TRBJ1-4; the best D guess is TRBD1, with 5 bases matching. Sequencing was performed on PBMCs. For the CDR3, the sequence is CASSPADSENEKLFF. The nucleotide sequence is TGTGCCAGCAGCCCAGCTGACAGCGAAAATGAAAAACTGTTTTTT.